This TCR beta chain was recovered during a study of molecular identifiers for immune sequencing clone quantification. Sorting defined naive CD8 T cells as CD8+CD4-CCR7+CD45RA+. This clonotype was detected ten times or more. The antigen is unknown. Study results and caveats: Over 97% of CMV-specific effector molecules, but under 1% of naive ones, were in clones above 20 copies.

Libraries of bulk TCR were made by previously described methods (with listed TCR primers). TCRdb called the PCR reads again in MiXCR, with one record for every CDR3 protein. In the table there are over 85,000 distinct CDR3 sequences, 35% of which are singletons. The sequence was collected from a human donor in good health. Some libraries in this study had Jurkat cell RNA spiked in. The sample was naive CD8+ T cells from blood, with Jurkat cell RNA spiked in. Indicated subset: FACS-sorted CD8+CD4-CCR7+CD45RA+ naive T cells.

Here the CDR3 DNA reads TGCAGCGTTGAAGGACCGGGAGACGAGCAGTTCTTC. This translates into CSVEGPGDEQFF. V usage is TRBV29-1 and J usage is TRBJ2-1; weak D call: TRBD2 (6 bases). Germline V gives CDR1 SQVTM, CDR2 ANQGSEA. There are 12 residues in the CDR3. Trimming stripped 1 base from V and 10 bases from J, with 11 bases between.